These 26 T cell receptor beta chains share one sample of origin, sequenced in a study of cytomegalovirus exposure and HLA in healthy donors (TCRdb year 2017). The library was made by the immunoSEQ multiplex PCR assay. For the multiplex PCR, a mixture combining 60 forward primers for TCR Vbeta segments and 13 reverse primers for TCR Jbeta segments was used. TCRdb retrieved this table from immuneACCESS and kept in-frame rearrangements only. Not all clones are present; in checked studies, unresolved V genes account for under half, and no reason is known for the remainder. This sample comprises 200,000 to 250,000 clones, 70% of them detected only once. Clones ranked in the top ten supply 2.6% of the sample. The sample taken for sequencing was PBMCs. Source of these receptors: a man between 40 and 49 years old in good health and CMV-seropositive.

The V and J genes are TRBV19 and TRBJ1-3; tentatively, D is TRBD1 (5 bases). Trimming took off 2 bases at V and 3 bases at J, with 11 bases between the two ends. This CDR3 spans 15 amino acids. Looked up from germline, CDR1 is LNHDA and CDR2 is SQIVND (reference sequence). As DNA, the CDR3 is TGTGCCAGTAGTATACCAGGGATTGTTGGAAACACCATATATTTT. It yields the protein CASSIPGIVGNTIYF.

This rearrangement joins TRBV11-2 to TRBJ2-7; TRBD1 matches at 8 bases. The germline V gene encodes CDR1 SGHAT and CDR2 FQNNGV. The CDR3 sequence is 15 residues long. V lost 5 bases to trimming and J lost 2 bases; unmatched junction nucleotides: 8. CDR3 nucleotides: TGTGCCAGCAGCAGGACAGGGAATCGGGCCTACGAGCAGTACTTC. It yields the protein CASSRTGNRAYEQYF. Complete variable domain (other parts from reference TRBV11-2 and TRBJ2-7): EAGVAQSPRYKIIEKRQSVAFWCNPISGHATLYWYQQILGQGPKLLIQFQNNGVVDDSQLPKDRFSAERLKGVDSTLKIQPAKLEDSAVYLCASSRTGNRAYEQYFGPGTRLTVT.

CDR3 loop: CASSYSQEWGYTF. For the CDR3, the DNA is TGTGCCAGCAGTTATTCACAGGAGTGGGGCTACACCTTC. The chain recombines TRBV6-6 with TRBJ1-2, with D perhaps TRBD1 (5 bases). This CDR3 has 13 residues. With 3 bases removed from V and 8 bases from J, the gap between germline ends came to 13 bases. Germline loops: CDR1 MNHNY, CDR2 SVGAGI (reference sequence).

This clone was detected a few times. The chain carries TRBV6-5 and TRBJ2-7; the match to TRBD1 covers 7 bases. The CDR3 consists of 14 residues. Germline V gene lookup returns CDR1 MNHEY and CDR2 SVGAGI. J gave up 0 bases and V 7 bases, and 6 bases lay outside the gene matches. CDR3 region: CASTPDRRSYEQYF. For the CDR3, the DNA is TGTGCCAGCACCCCGGACAGGCGCTCCTACGAGCAGTACTTC.

The V call is TRBV7-3, the J call TRBJ1-6; a weak D match, TRBD1 (6 bases). Germline CDR1 and CDR2: SGHTA and FQGTGA. V lost 5 bases and J lost 5, with 13 bases in between. The CDR3 loop spans 15 amino acids. CDR3 in amino acids: CASSAGTPNNSPLHF. CDR3 bases: TGTGCCAGCAGCGCAGGGACACCTAATAATTCACCCCTCCACTTT. Drawing the rest from reference TRBV7-3 and TRBJ1-6, the complete variable domain is GAGVSQTPSNKVTEKGKYVELRCDPISGHTALYWYRQSLGQGPEFLIYFQGTGAADDSGLPNDRFFAVRPEGSVSTLKIQRTERGDSAVYLCASSAGTPNNSPLHFGNGTRLTVT.

V is TRBV7-8 and J is TRBJ2-5; D gene unclear. Looked up from germline, CDR1 is SGHVS and CDR2 is FQNEAQ. With 1 base removed from V and 1 base from J, the gap between germline ends came to 7 bases. CDR3 size: 14 residues. DNA for the CDR3: TGTGCCAGCAGCTTAGGGCCTAGCCAAGAGACCCAGTACTTC. Protein: CASSLGPSQETQYF. Full variable domain (rest looked up from reference TRBV7-8 and TRBJ2-5): GAGVSQSPRYKVAKRGQDVALRCDPISGHVSLFWYQQALGQGPEFLTYFQNEAQLDKSGLPSDRFFAERPEGSVSTLKIQRTQQEDSAVYLCASSLGPSQETQYFGPGTRLLVL.

The chain couples TRBV6-8 to TRBJ1-2; TRBD1 matches at 8 bases. This CDR3 spans 13 amino acids. Germline values: CDR1 MNHGY, CDR2 SAAAGT. V was clipped by 5 bases and J by 8 bases; unmatched bases: 7. DNA of the CDR3: TGTGCCAGCAGTCCCGACAGGGGAAGAGGCTACACCTTC. It codes for CASSPDRGRGYTF.

The chain employs TRBV15 and TRBJ2-3; perhaps TRBD1 as D (5 bases). Germline CDR1 and CDR2: LNHNV and YYDKDF (reference sequence). V dropped 0 bases and J dropped 1 base, with 8 bases sitting between them. The CDR3 contains 15 residues. CDR3 nucleotide sequence: TGTGCCACCAGCAGAGATCAAGGGGGCACAGATACGCAGTATTTT. Translated, it gives CATSRDQGGTDTQYF.

This clone has only one observation. This sequence joins TRBV7-9 and TRBJ1-5; D may be TRBD1 (5 bases). The CDR3 runs to 15 residues. CDR1 is SEHNR and CDR2 is FQNEAQ in the germline V gene (reference sequence). V gave up 1 base and J gave up 2 bases, with 9 bases separating them. DNA of the CDR3: TGTGCCAGCAGCTTAGGGAAACAGGGCAATCAGCCCCAGCATTTT. Amino acids: CASSLGKQGNQPQHF.

The chain is built from TRBV29-1 and TRBJ2-5, with 7 nucleotides matching TRBD1. V gave up 1 base and J gave up 3 bases; unmatched junction bases: 5. CDR1 and CDR2 from the germline V gene are SQVTM and ANQGSEA. This CDR3 comprises 14 residues. As DNA, the CDR3 is TGCAGCGTTGAAGGGGGCCAGGGGGAAGAGACCCAGTACTTC. Protein: CSVEGGQGEETQYF.

This clone was recorded a few times. This sequence joins TRBV6-1 and TRBJ1-3; possible D gene TRBD1, 5 bases. The CDR3 is 16 amino acids. Between the trimmed V and J ends, which lost 3 bases and 2 bases, there was a span of 14 bases. Per germline, CDR1 MNHNS and CDR2 SASEGT. In DNA, the CDR3 is TGTGCCAGCAGTGATCCCGGCCAGGGCACTGGAAACACCATATATTTT. Its translation: CASSDPGQGTGNTIYF.

V gene TRBV11-1 combines with J gene TRBJ2-1; 7 bases map to TRBD1. The CDR3 has 14 residues. V lost 7 bases and J lost 2; bases outside the gene matches: 5. Germline V lookup: CDR1 SGHAT, CDR2 FQDESV (reference sequence). DNA of the CDR3: TGTGCCAGCACCCACAGGGGCGCCTACAATGAGCAGTTCTTC. Translating it yields CASTHRGAYNEQFF.

This chain links TRBV2 with TRBJ2-3; D is possibly TRBD2 (6 bases). V lost 9 bases, J lost 0 bases, and 13 bases lay in between. The germline V gene encodes CDR1 SNHLY and CDR2 FYNNEI. The CDR3 has 14 amino acids. CDR3 nucleotides: TGTGCCAGAGGGAGGAGGGGTAGCACAGATACGCAGTATTTT. As protein: CARGRRGSTDTQYF.

The V call is TRBV21-1, the J call TRBJ1-1; TRBD1, the table's D call, was not compared with the DNA. TRBV21-1 is marked as a pseudogene. CDR3 length: 13 amino acids. The CDR3 bases are TGTGCCAGCCGCTACCCAGGGAACACTGAAGCTTTCTTT. The encoded protein is CASRYPGNTEAFF.

V is TRBV13 and J is TRBJ2-5, with 7 bases identical to TRBD1. The J call may be in error: the DNA end matches TRBJ2-7 better. The CDR3 length is 15 residues. The V gene's germline CDR1 is PRHDT and CDR2 FYEKMQ (reference sequence). The CDR3 DNA follows: TGTGCCAGCAGCCAATTACAGGGGAAGGACTACGAGCAGTACTTC. Translating it yields CASSQLQGKDYEQYF.

The V and J genes are TRBV10-1 and TRBJ1-2; D is undetermined. Germline V gene lookup returns CDR1 WNHNN and CDR2 SYGVQD (reference sequence). The CDR3 is 13 amino acids. The V gene lost 4 bases and the J gene lost 0 bases, with 6 bases spanning the gap. The CDR3 sequence: CASSAGANYGYTF. The CDR3 DNA reads as TGCGCCAGCAGTGCCGGGGCTAACTATGGCTACACCTTC.

The table lists this clone with a count of one. The rearrangement links TRBV18 to TRBJ2-7; TRBD2 matches 9 bases. With 5 bases clipped from V and 0 bases from J, the junction kept 5 bases outside the gene matches. Germline CDR1 and CDR2: KGHSH and LQKENI. The CDR3 is made up of 15 amino acids. CDR3 sequence reads: CASSTSSGASYEQYF. The DNA for the CDR3 is TGTGCCAGCTCAACCTCTAGCGGGGCCTCCTACGAGCAGTACTTC.

This clone turned up a few times. The chain is built from TRBV29-1 and TRBJ2-7; 8 bases align to TRBD2. V shed 6 bases and J 2 bases; nucleotides not matched to a gene: 6. This CDR3 region has 13 residues. In germline, CDR1 is SQVTM, CDR2 ANQGSEA. As DNA, the CDR3 is TGCAGCGTACCCGGGACTAGTACCTACGAGCAGTACTTC. Translated, it gives CSVPGTSTYEQYF.

The chain links TRBV21-1 to TRBJ1-1; TRBD1 is the table's D call, not checked against the DNA. TRBV21-1 is given as a pseudogene. This CDR3 comprises 15 residues. DNA of the CDR3: TGTGCCAGCAGCTACTTCAGGGGATTGAACACTGAAGCTTTCTTT. As protein: CASSYFRGLNTEAFF.

This clone was picked up one time. This sequence joins TRBV6-5 and TRBJ2-7, with D perhaps TRBD1 (6 bases). The CDR3 contains 13 residues. Germline V gene sequence: CDR1 MNHEY, CDR2 SVGAGI. Deletions cut 4 bases from V and 6 bases from J, with 13 bases between. The CDR3 DNA reads as TGTGCCAGCAGTTTGAGCAGGGGCCGCGAGCAGTACTTC. Translated, it gives CASSLSRGREQYF.

This clone was recorded once. V and J are TRBV5-1 and TRBJ1-1; 9 bases agree with TRBD1. Trimming took 4 bases from V and 1 from J; bases not matched to a gene: 5. Germline CDR1 and CDR2: SGHRS and YFSETQ. This CDR3 is 15 amino acids long. CDR3 DNA sequence: TGCGCCAGCAGCCAGGGACAGGGCCCGAACACTGAAGCTTTCTTT. This sequence encodes CASSQGQGPNTEAFF.

This sequence joins TRBV7-9 and TRBJ1-6; D possibly corresponds to TRBD1 (5 bases). Germline V gene sequence: CDR1 SEHNR, CDR2 FQNEAQ (reference sequence). The V gene lost 6 bases and the J gene lost 9 bases, with 18 bases spanning the gap. This CDR3 contains 15 residues. CDR3 region: CASRLGEGSGSPLHF. CDR3 DNA: TGTGCCAGCAGGCTGGGGGAGGGTAGTGGTTCACCCCTCCACTTT.

This sequence joins TRBV10-3 and TRBJ1-1; 7 bases agree with TRBD1. CDR3 length: 13 amino acids. Germline assignment: CDR1 ENHRY and CDR2 SYGVKD. The V and J ends lost 6 bases and 0 bases, in that order; junction bases with no gene match: 1. The CDR3 DNA follows: TGTGCCATCAGACAGGGGCTGAACACTGAAGCTTTCTTT. It encodes CAIRQGLNTEAFF.

The CDR3 DNA is TGTGCCAGCAGCCCTTTCCCCCTAGGCACTGAAGCTTTCTTT. Residues: CASSPFPLGTEAFF. The chain links TRBV5-4 to TRBJ1-1; no reliable D call. CDR3 length equals 14 residues. Germline CDR1 reads SGHNT; CDR2 reads YYREEE (reference sequence). V was clipped by 4 bases and J by 4 bases, with 14 bases between them. The full variable domain, in which reference TRBV5-4 and TRBJ1-1 provide the parts outside the CDR3, is ETGVTQSPTHLIKTRGQQVTLRCSSQSGHNTVSWYQQALGQGPQFIFQYYREEENGRGNFPPRFSGLQFPNYSSELNVNALELDDSALYLCASSPFPLGTEAFFGQGTRLTVV.

This clone was counted between two and nine times. V and J are TRBV7-9 and TRBJ1-1; TRBD1 is a possible D gene (6 bases). The V gene's germline CDR1 is SEHNR and CDR2 FQNEAQ (reference sequence). The CDR3 has 16 residues. V was shortened by 5 bases and J by 4 bases, with 20 bases between the two germline ends. The CDR3 sequence: CASSPPGVGVLTEAFF. The DNA for the CDR3 is TGTGCCAGCAGCCCTCCAGGGGTGGGGGTTCTCACTGAAGCTTTCTTT.

This chain links TRBV11-2 with TRBJ2-5; 7 bases agree with TRBD2. The V and J ends lost 1 base and 0 bases, in that order; junction bases with no gene match: 14. This CDR3 has 19 amino acids. Germline CDR1 is SGHAT and CDR2 is FQNNGV. CDR3 loop: CASSLAPPAGVGDQETQYF. Written as DNA, the CDR3 is TGTGCCAGCAGCTTAGCTCCCCCGGCGGGGGTCGGTGACCAAGAGACCCAGTACTTC.